The rows below give T cell receptor beta chains drawn from one sample of a study of glioma-infiltrating T cells after dendritic cell vaccination. Using immunoSEQ multiplex PCR, the repertoire was profiled, and TCRdb retains in-frame clones only, with some absent. The profile shows about 82,000 clones, around 90% of them singletons. The starting material was blood, obtained before dendritic cell vaccination. All receptors derive from a human donor with glioblastoma. CDR3s leave out the opening cysteine and the closing phenylalanine or tryptophan. A D gene is named only where the DNA matches it firmly.

d_gene	len	v_gene	j_gene	CDR3aa
TRBD1	14	TRBV5-1	TRBJ2-5	ASSPDGRTGQETQY
.	10	TRBV5-4	TRBJ2-7	ASSSTGVEQY
TRBD2	16	TRBV19	TRBJ2-7	ASSSGTSGRLRSYEQY
.	14	TRBV7-3	TRBJ2-2	ASSPSRTFNTGELF
.	13	TRBV5-5	TRBJ2-7	ASSVTAVGGYEQY
TRBD1	14	TRBV4-2	TRBJ1-5	ASSQDPQGGNQPQH
.	12	TRBV5-1	TRBJ2-3	ASSRGGGSDTQY
.	15	TRBV5-1	TRBJ1-4	ASSLGDKGLVREKLF
.	13	TRBV5-1	TRBJ2-5	ASSLTGTDQETQY
.	11	TRBV19	TRBJ2-7	ASSATGPYEQY
TRBD1	12	TRBV5-6	TRBJ1-2	ASTDTGGPYGYT
TRBD2	14	TRBV14	TRBJ2-5	ASSQGLAANQETQY
.	10	TRBV6-1	TRBJ1-1	ASLQGPTEAF
TRBD1	13	TRBV4-1	TRBJ1-4	ASSQDGQGAGKLF
.	11	TRBV25-1	TRBJ1-5	ASSGQGNQPQH
TRBD2	13	TRBV10-1	TRBJ2-7	ASSPGTSDNYEQY
TRBD1	13	TRBV4-1	TRBJ1-5	ASSHVGQGNQPQH
TRBD2	14	TRBV5-5	TRBJ2-7	ASTPARLAVADEQY
.	12	TRBV2	TRBJ2-5	ASSGKGSGVTQY
.	13	TRBV9	TRBJ2-1	ASSVGSLPYNEQF
.	11	TRBV5-1	TRBJ2-5	ASSFGGQETQY
TRBD1	14	TRBV28	TRBJ2-3	ASSLTVTGGSDTQY
TRBD2	13	TRBV19	TRBJ2-3	ASSIDAGVPDTQY
TRBD2	13	TRBV9	TRBJ2-1	ASSVDSGRMNEQF
TRBD1	12	TRBV2	TRBJ1-2	ASSKTDRDGGYT
TRBD2	12	TRBV9	TRBJ2-7	ASSPRSGGYEQY
.	13	TRBV5-1	TRBJ1-4	ASSSGTTTNEKLF
TRBD1	13	TRBV5-1	TRBJ2-1	ASSTGQGVLLEQF
TRBD1	15	TRBV29-1	TRBJ2-6	SVQDRETFSGANVLT
.	13	TRBV11-1	TRBJ2-7	ASSWVGAPTYEQY
TRBD2	12	TRBV30	TRBJ2-2	AWREGLWSGELF
.	14	TRBV5-1	TRBJ2-5	ASSLGRNGAVETQY
.	10	TRBV7-2	TRBJ2-5	ASSLMRETQY
.	15	TRBV6-1	TRBJ1-3	ASSENGGTSFGNTIY
.	12	TRBV7-9	TRBJ1-1	ASSLGGQNTEAF
.	11	TRBV30	TRBJ1-4	AWISGNREKLF
.	12	TRBV7-9	TRBJ2-1	ASSGELAYNEQF
TRBD1	12	TRBV18	TRBJ2-7	ASSQGAMSYEQY
.	13	TRBV19	TRBJ2-1	ASSEFSGYDNEQF
.	10	TRBV5-1	TRBJ2-5	ASSEQQETQY
TRBD1	12	TRBV9	TRBJ1-1	ASSVTGNAAEAF
TRBD2	12	TRBV30	TRBJ2-1	AWNSGSLDNEQF